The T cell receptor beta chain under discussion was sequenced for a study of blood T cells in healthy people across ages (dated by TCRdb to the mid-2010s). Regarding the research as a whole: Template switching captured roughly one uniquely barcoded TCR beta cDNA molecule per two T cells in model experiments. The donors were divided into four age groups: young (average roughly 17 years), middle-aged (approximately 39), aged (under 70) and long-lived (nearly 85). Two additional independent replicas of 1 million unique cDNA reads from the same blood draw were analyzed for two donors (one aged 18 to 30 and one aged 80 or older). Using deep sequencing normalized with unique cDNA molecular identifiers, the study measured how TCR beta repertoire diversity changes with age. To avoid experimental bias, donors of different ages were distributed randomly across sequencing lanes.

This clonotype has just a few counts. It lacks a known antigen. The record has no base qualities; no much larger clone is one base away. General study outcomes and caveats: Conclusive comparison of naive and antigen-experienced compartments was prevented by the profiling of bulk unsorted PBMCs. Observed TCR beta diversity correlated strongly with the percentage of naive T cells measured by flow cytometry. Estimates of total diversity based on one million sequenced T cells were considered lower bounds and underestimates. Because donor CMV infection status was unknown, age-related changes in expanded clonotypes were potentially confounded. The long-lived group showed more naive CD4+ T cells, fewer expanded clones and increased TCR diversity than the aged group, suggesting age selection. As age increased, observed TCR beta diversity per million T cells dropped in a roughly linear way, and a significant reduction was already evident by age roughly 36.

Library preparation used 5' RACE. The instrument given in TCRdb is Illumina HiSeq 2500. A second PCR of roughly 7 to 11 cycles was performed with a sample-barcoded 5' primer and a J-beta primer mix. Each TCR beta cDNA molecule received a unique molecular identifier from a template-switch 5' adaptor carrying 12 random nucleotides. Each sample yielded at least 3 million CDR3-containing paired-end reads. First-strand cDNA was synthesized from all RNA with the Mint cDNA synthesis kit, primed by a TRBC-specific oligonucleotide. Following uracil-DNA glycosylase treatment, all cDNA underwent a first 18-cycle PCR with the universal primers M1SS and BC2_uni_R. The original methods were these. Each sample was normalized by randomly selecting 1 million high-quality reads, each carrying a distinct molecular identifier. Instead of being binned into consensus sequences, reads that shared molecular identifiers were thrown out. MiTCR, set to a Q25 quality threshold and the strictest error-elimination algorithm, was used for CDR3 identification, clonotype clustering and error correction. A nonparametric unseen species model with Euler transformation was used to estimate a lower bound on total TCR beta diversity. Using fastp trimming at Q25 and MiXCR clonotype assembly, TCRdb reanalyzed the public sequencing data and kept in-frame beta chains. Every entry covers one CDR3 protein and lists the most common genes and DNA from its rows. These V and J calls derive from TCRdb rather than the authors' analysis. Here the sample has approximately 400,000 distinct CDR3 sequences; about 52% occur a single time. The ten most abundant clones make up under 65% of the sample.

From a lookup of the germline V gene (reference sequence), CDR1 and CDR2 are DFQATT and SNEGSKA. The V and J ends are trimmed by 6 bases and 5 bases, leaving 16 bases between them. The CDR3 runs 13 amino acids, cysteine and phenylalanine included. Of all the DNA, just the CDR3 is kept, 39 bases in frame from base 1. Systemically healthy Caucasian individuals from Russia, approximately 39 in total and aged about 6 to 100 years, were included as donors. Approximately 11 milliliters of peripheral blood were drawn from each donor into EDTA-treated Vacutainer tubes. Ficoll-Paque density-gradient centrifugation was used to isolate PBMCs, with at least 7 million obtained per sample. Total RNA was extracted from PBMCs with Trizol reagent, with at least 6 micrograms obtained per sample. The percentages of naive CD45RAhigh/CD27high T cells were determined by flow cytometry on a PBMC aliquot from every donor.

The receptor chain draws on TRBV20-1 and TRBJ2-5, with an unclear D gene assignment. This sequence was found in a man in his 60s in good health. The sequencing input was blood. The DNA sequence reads TGCAGTGCCTCCCCTCGTCCCGCGGAGACCCAGTACTTC. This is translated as CSASPRPAETQYF.